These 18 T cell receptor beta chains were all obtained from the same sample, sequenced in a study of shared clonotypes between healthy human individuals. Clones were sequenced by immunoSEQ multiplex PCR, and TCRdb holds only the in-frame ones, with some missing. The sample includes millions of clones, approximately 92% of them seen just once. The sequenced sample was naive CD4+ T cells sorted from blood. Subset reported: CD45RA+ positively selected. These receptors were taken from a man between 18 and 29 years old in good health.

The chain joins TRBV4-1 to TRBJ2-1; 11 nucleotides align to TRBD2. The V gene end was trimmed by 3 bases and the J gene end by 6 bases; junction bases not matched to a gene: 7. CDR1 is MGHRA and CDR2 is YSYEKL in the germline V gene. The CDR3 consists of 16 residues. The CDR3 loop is CASSQAGLAGGNEQFF. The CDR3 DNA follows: TGCGCCAGCAGCCAGGCCGGGCTAGCGGGGGGCAATGAGCAGTTCTTC.

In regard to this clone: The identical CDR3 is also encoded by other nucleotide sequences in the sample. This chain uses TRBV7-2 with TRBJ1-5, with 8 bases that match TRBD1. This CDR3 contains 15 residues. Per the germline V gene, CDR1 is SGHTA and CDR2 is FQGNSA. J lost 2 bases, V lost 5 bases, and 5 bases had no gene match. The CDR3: CASSPGQGGNQPQHF. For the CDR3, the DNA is TGTGCCAGCAGCCCAGGACAGGGTGGCAATCAGCCCCAGCATTTT. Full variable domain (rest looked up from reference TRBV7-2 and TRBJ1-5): GAGVSQSPSNKVTEKGKDVELRCDPISGHTALYWYRQSLGQGLEFLIYFQGNSAPDKSGLPSDRFSAERTGGSVSTLTIQRTQQEDSAVYLCASSPGQGGNQPQHFGDGTRLSIL.

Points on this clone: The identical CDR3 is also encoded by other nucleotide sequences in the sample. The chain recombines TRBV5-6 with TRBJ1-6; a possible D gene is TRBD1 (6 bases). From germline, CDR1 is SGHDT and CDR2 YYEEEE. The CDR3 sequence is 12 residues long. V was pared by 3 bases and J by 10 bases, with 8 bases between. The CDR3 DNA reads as TGTGCCAGCAGCTCAGGGGTCTCACCCCTCCACTTT. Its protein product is CASSSGVSPLHF. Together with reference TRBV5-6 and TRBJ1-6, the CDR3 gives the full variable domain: DAGVTQSPTHLIKTRGQQVTLRCSPKSGHDTVSWYQQALGQGPQFIFQYYEEEERQRGNFPDRFSGHQFPNYSSELNVNALLLGDSALYLCASSSGVSPLHFGNGTRLTVT.

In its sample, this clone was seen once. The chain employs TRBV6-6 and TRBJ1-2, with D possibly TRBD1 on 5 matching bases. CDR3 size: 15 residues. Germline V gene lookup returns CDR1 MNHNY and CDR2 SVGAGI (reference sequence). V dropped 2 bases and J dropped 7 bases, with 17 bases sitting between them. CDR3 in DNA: TGTGCCAGCAGTTACAGCCTCACAGGTTCTGGTGGCTACACCTTC. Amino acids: CASSYSLTGSGGYTF.

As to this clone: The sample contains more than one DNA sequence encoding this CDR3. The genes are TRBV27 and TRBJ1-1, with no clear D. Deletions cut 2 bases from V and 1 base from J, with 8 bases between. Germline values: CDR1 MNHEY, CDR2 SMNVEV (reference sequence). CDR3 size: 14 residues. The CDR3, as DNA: TGTGCCAGCAGTTTAGCAGGACCGAACACTGAAGCTTTCTTT. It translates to CASSLAGPNTEAFF.

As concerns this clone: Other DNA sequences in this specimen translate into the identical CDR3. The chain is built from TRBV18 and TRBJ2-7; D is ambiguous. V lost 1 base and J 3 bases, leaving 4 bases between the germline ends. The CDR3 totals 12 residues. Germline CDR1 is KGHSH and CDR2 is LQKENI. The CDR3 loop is CASSPQDYEQYF. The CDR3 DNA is TGTGCCAGCTCACCACAGGACTACGAGCAGTACTTC.

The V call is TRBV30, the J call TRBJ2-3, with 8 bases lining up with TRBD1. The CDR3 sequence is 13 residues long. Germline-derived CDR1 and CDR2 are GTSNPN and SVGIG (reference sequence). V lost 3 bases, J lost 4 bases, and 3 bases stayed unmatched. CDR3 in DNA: TGTGCCTGGAGGACAGGGGCCCCAGATACGCAGTATTTT. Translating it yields CAWRTGAPDTQYF.

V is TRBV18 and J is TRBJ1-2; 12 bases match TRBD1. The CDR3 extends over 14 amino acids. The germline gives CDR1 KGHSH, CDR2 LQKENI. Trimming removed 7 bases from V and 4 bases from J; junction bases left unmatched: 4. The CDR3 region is CASLGQGAGYGYTF. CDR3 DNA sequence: TGTGCCAGCTTGGGACAGGGGGCCGGCTATGGCTACACCTTC.

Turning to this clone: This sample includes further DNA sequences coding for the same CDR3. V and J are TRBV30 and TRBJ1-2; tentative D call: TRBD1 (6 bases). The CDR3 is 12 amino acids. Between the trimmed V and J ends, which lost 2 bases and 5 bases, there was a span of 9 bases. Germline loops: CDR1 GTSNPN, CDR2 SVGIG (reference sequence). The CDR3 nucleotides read TGTGCCTGGAGTAGGGGGACGTATGGCTACACCTTC. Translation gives CAWSRGTYGYTF. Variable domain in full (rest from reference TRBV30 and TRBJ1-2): SQTIHQWPATLVQPVGSPLSLECTVEGTSNPNLYWYRQAAGRGLQLLFYSVGIGQISSEVPQNLSASRPQDRQFILSSKKLLLSDSGFYLCAWSRGTYGYTFGSGTRLTVV.

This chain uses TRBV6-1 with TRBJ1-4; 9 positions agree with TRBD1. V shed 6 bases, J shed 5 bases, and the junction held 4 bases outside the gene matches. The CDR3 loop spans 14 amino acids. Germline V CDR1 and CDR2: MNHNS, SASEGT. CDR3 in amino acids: CASRYDRGNEKLFF. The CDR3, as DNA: TGTGCCAGCAGATACGACAGGGGGAATGAAAAACTGTTTTTT.

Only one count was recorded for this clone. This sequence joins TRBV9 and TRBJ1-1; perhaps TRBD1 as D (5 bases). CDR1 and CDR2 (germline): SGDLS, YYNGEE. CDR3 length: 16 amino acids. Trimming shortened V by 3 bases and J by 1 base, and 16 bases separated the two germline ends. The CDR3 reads CASSAPGRGANTEAFF. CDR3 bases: TGTGCCAGCAGCGCCCCCGGGAGGGGAGCGAACACTGAAGCTTTCTTT.

The CDR3 spells CASSAQVVLGTDTQYF. Here the CDR3 DNA reads TGCGCCAGCAGCGCGCAAGTTGTTCTGGGCACAGATACGCAGTATTTT. The chain uses TRBV5-1 and TRBJ2-3; no clear D gene. V was cut by 4 bases and J by 1 base, with 16 bases left in between. Germline-derived CDR1 and CDR2 are SGHRS and YFSETQ. The CDR3 consists of 16 residues.

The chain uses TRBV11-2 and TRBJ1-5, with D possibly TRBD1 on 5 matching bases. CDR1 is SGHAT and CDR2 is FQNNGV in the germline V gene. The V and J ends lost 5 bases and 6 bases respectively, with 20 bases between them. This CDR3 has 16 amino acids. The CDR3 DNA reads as TGTGCCAGCAGCGACGGACTGGGGGGGATGGGTCAGCCCCAGCATTTT. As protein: CASSDGLGGMGQPQHF.

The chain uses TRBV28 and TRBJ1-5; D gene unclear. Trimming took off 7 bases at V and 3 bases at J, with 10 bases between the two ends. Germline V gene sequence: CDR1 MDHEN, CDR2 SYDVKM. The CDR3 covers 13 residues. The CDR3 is CASKVALNQPQHF. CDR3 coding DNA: TGTGCCAGCAAAGTCGCGCTCAATCAGCCCCAGCATTTT.

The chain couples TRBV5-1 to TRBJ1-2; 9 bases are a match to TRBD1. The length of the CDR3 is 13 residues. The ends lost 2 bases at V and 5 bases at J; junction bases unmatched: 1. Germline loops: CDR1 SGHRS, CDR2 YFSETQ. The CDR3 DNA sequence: TGCGCCAGCAGCTTCGACAGGGGGTATGGCTACACCTTC. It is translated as CASSFDRGYGYTF.

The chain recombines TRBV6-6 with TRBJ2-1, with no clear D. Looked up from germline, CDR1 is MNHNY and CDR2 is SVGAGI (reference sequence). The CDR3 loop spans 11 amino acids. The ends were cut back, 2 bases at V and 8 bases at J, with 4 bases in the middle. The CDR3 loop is CASSYVHEQFF. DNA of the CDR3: TGTGCCAGCAGTTACGTGCATGAGCAGTTCTTC.

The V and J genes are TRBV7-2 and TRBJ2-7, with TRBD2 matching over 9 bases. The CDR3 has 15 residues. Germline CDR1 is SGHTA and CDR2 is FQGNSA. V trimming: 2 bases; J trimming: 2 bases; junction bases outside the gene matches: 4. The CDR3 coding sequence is TGTGCCAGCAGCTTATCGACTAGCGGCCCCTACGAGCAGTACTTC. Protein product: CASSLSTSGPYEQYF.

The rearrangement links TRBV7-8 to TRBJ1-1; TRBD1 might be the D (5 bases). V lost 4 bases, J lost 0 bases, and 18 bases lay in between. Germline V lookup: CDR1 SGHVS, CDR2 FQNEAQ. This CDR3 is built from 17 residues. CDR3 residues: CASSYDATGTLNTEAFF. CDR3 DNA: TGTGCCAGCAGCTACGATGCTACCGGGACTTTGAACACTGAAGCTTTCTTT.